The 26 T cell receptor beta chains in this list originate from one sample, sequenced in a study of blood T cells in healthy people across ages. PCR was performed a second time for roughly 6 to 12 cycles using a sample-barcoded 5' primer and a J-beta primer mix. TCRdb used MiXCR to reprocess the 5' RACE reads, holding one entry per CDR3 protein. The sample lists 450,000 to 700,000 distinct CDR3 sequences, 25% to 30% occurring once. The sample was blood. These TCRs come from a woman in her 70s in good health.

Points on this clonotype: A read error may produce the germline difference seen at one junction end. V is TRBV20-1 and J is TRBJ2-1; 11 bases fit TRBD2. Germline V gene lookup returns CDR1 DFQATT and CDR2 SNEGSKA (reference sequence). The CDR3 length is 15 residues. Written as DNA, the CDR3 is TGCAGTGCTAGAGCCTTAGCGGGGGGGCTAACTGAGCGGTTCTTC. It yields the protein CSARALAGGLTERFF.

The V gene is TRBV6-2 or TRBV6-3, the J gene TRBJ2-5, with D possibly called TRBD1 or TRBD2 (5 bases each). V lost 4 bases and J lost 2, with 17 bases in between. This CDR3 comprises 16 residues. Germline-derived CDR1 and CDR2 are MNHEY and SVGEGT. The DNA for the CDR3 is TGTGCCAGCAGTTGGGGGACGGTGGTAGGACAAGAGACCCAGTACTTC. Its translation: CASSWGTVVGQETQYF.

This clonotype was counted between two and nine times. For the CDR3, the DNA is TGCGCCAGCAGCTTCCTAGCGGGGGTCGACAATGAGCAGTTCTTC. Protein product: CASSFLAGVDNEQFF. This chain links TRBV5-1 with TRBJ2-1; 10 nucleotides match TRBD2. The germline V gene encodes CDR1 SGHRS and CDR2 YFSETQ. This CDR3 spans 15 amino acids. J gave up 5 bases and V 2 bases, and 4 bases lay outside the gene matches. Combining the CDR3 with reference TRBV5-1 and TRBJ2-1 gives the whole variable domain KAGVTQTPRYLIKTRGQQVTLSCSPISGHRSVSWYQQTPGQGLQFLFEYFSETQRNKGNFPGRFSGRQFSNSRSEMNVSTLELGDSALYLCASSFLAGVDNEQFFGPGTRLTVL.

V is TRBV7-2 and J is TRBJ2-7; weak D call: TRBD2 (6 bases). The J call may be incorrect, as the DNA end agrees better with TRBJ2-1. This CDR3 is built from 15 residues. The germline CDR1 and CDR2 sequences are SGHTA and FQGNSA. CDR3 nucleotide sequence: TGTGCCAGCAGCTTAGGACTAACTGGGGGGAATGAGCAGTTCTTC. It translates to CASSLGLTGGNEQFF.

The V and J genes are TRBV24-1 and TRBJ2-2; 8 nucleotides align to TRBD2. Germline V gene data show CDR1 as KGHDR and CDR2 as SFDVKD. The CDR3 length is 13 residues. The CDR3 sequence is CASGGEVTGELFF. DNA of the CDR3: TGTGCTTCCGGGGGGGAAGTCACCGGGGAGCTGTTTTTT.

The chain joins TRBV2 to TRBJ2-7, with TRBD2 identical over 9 bases. Looked up from germline, CDR1 is SNHLY and CDR2 is FYNNEI. The CDR3 runs 16 residues. With 6 bases clipped from V and 4 bases from J, the junction kept 13 bases outside the gene matches. The DNA of the CDR3 is TGTGCCAGCAGCCCCGCCCGCGGGGGGGAGAATTACGAGCAGTACTTC. It specifies CASSPARGGENYEQYF.

This clonotype was seen only a few times. The chain recombines TRBV2 with TRBJ2-1; no definite D call. V lost 7 bases and J 6 bases, leaving 10 bases between the germline ends. The CDR3 consists of 12 residues. Germline CDR1 SNHLY, CDR2 FYNNEI. In DNA, the CDR3 is TGTGCCAGCAACGATGCTGGCAATGAGCAGTTCTTC. Translation gives CASNDAGNEQFF. Full variable domain (remainder filled in from reference TRBV2 and TRBJ2-1): EPEVTQTPSHQVTQMGQEVILRCVPISNHLYFYWYRQILGQKVEFLVSFYNNEISEKSEIFDDQFSVERPDGSNFTLKIRSTKLEDSAMYFCASNDAGNEQFFGPGTRLTVL.

The gene calls are TRBV6-5 and TRBJ1-2; tentative D call: TRBD1 (5 bases). In germline, CDR1 is MNHEY, CDR2 SVGAGI. The CDR3 extends over 14 amino acids. Trimming took off 8 bases at V and 7 bases at J, with 20 bases between the two ends. The CDR3 region is CASLRGTGVGGYTF. The DNA of the CDR3 is TGTGCCAGCCTGAGGGGAACCGGTGTAGGTGGCTACACCTTC.

The chain recombines TRBV29-1 with TRBJ2-1, with 10 bases aligning to TRBD2. Germline V CDR1 and CDR2: SQVTM, ANQGSEA. This CDR3 has 13 amino acids. The V segment lost 7 bases and the J segment 4 bases; nucleotides outside the gene matches: 4. The DNA for the CDR3 is TGCAGCGGGAGCGGGGGGGCTTACAATGAGCAGTTCTTC. It encodes CSGSGGAYNEQFF.

CDR3 amino acids: CASSSQTYTEAFF. DNA for the CDR3: TGCGCCAGCAGCTCCCAGACCTACACTGAAGCTTTCTTT. V is TRBV5-1 and J is TRBJ1-1, with no clear D. Between the trimmed V and J ends, which lost 3 bases and 3 bases, there was a span of 9 bases. The germline gives CDR1 SGHRS, CDR2 YFSETQ. The CDR3 is 13 residues long.

This clonotype was counted once. The chain links TRBV28 to TRBJ2-1; D perhaps matches TRBD2 (6 bases). The closer fit of TRBJ2-7 to the DNA end suggests the J call may be wrong. Germline-derived CDR1 and CDR2 are MDHEN and SYDVKM. CDR3 size: 11 residues. CDR3 amino acids: CASRTHSGQYF. CDR3 DNA sequence: TGTGCCAGCAGGACTCATAGCGGGCAGTACTTC.

V usage is TRBV12-5 and J usage is TRBJ2-6, with D possibly matching TRBD1 (6 bases). V lost 2 bases and J 0 bases, leaving 8 bases between the germline ends. Germline loops: CDR1 LGHNT, CDR2 FRNRAP. The CDR3 sequence is 16 residues long. The CDR3 loop is CASGLNRVSGANVLTF. The CDR3, as DNA: TGTGCTAGTGGTTTGAACAGGGTCTCTGGGGCCAACGTCCTGACTTTC. The whole variable domain, filled in from reference TRBV12-5 and TRBJ2-6, reads DARVTQTPRHKVTEMGQEVTMRCQPILGHNTVFWYRQTMMQGLELLAYFRNRAPLDDSGMPKDRFSAEMPDATLATLKIQPSEPRDSAVYFCASGLNRVSGANVLTFGAGSRLTVL.

The rearrangement joins TRBV20-1 to TRBJ1-2; perhaps TRBD1 as D (6 bases). The CDR3 extends over 12 amino acids. In germline, CDR1 is DFQATT, CDR2 SNEGSKA (reference sequence). The V gene lost 1 base and the J gene lost 8 bases, with 11 bases spanning the gap. CDR3 amino acids: CSARGQVKGYTF. Here the CDR3 DNA reads TGCAGTGCTAGAGGACAGGTGAAGGGCTACACCTTC.

The chain is built from TRBV6-1 and TRBJ2-1, with TRBD1 as a possible D gene (6 bases). CDR3 length: 17 residues. Germline-derived CDR1 and CDR2 are MNHNS and SASEGT. The V and J ends lost 8 bases and 6 bases respectively, with 26 bases between them. CDR3 DNA sequence: TGTGCCAGCCACCCTATGGGGGCGCAAGGGGTAGGCAATGAGCAGTTCTTC. It specifies CASHPMGAQGVGNEQFF.

There are a few counts of this clonotype. This chain joins TRBV20-1 and TRBJ1-4, with unresolved D. The CDR3 extends over 11 amino acids. Germline V gives CDR1 DFQATT, CDR2 SNEGSKA (reference sequence). The V gene lost 6 bases and the J gene lost 5 bases, with 7 bases spanning the gap. The CDR3: CSALLNEKLFF. In nucleotides, the CDR3 is TGCAGTGCCCTATTGAATGAAAAACTGTTTTTT.

This chain links TRBV29-1 with TRBJ2-5; D ambiguous. The J call could be wrong; TRBJ2-7 is a better fit for the DNA end. Germline loops: CDR1 SQVTM, CDR2 ANQGSEA. CDR3 length: 11 residues. The CDR3 region has the DNA TGCAGCGTGGGCCCTAGCTACGAGCAGTACTTC. Translation gives CSVGPSYEQYF.

CDR3 DNA: TGTGCCAGCAGCGCTTCCGGGACCCAGTTCTTC. Translating gives CASSASGTQFF. The rearrangement links TRBV7-2 to TRBJ2-5; D is perhaps TRBD1 or TRBD2 (5 bases each). The end of the DNA is better explained by TRBJ2-1, so the J call may be wrong. The CDR3 runs to 11 residues. The V gene's germline CDR1 is SGHTA and CDR2 FQGNSA.

The chain joins TRBV18 to TRBJ1-1; perhaps TRBD1 as D (6 bases). CDR1 is KGHSH, CDR2 LQKENI, per germline. The CDR3 covers 15 residues. V gave up 2 bases and J gave up 0 bases, with 10 bases separating them. The CDR3 nucleotides read TGTGCCAGCTCACCAATGGACAGAATGAACACTGAAGCTTTCTTT. It codes for CASSPMDRMNTEAFF.

The rearrangement joins TRBV7-9 to TRBJ1-6, with D tentatively TRBD1 (5 bases). The V and J ends lost 5 bases and 7 bases respectively, with 12 bases between them. The CDR3 extends over 14 amino acids. From germline, CDR1 is SEHNR and CDR2 FQNEAQ (reference sequence). CDR3 sequence: CASSQREGNSPLHF. The CDR3 DNA sequence: TGTGCCAGCAGCCAAAGGGAGGGGAATTCACCCCTCCACTTT. The complete variable domain, with remaining parts taken from reference TRBV7-9 and TRBJ1-6, reads DTGVSQNPRHKITKRGQNVTFRCDPISEHNRLYWYRQTLGQGPEFLTYFQNEAQLEKSRLLSDRFSAERPKGSFSTLEIQRTEQGDSAMYLCASSQREGNSPLHFGNGTRLTVT.

This clonotype has just a few counts. The chain is built from TRBV6-5 and TRBJ2-7, with D possibly matching TRBD1 (7 bases). V lost 6 bases and J lost 4, with 16 bases in between. The CDR3 sequence is 14 residues long. Germline-derived CDR1 and CDR2 are MNHEY and SVGAGI. CDR3 amino acids: CASRAGQRMYEQYF. As DNA, the CDR3 is TGTGCCAGCAGGGCGGGACAGCGGATGTACGAGCAGTACTTC.

As regards this clonotype: One junction end does not reproduce the germline sequence, and a read error may be involved. The genes are TRBV6-2 or TRBV6-3 and TRBJ1-2; 9 nucleotides match TRBD1. The CDR3 extends over 15 amino acids. Per the germline V gene, CDR1 is MNHEY and CDR2 is SVGEGT. CDR3 bases: TGTGCCAACAGTTACGGTACAGGGGGCAACTATGGCTACACCTTC. Its translation: CANSYGTGGNYGYTF.

This clonotype was recorded a few times. This sequence joins TRBV11-2 and TRBJ2-1; 8 nucleotides align to TRBD2. V shed 6 bases and J 1 base; nucleotides not matched to a gene: 17. This CDR3 contains 19 residues. CDR1 is SGHAT, CDR2 FQNNGV, per germline. The CDR3 DNA reads as TGTGCCAGCAGTAACTCCGGGGGGGCCCGGGGAGGGTCCTACAATGAGCAGTTCTTC. Protein: CASSNSGGARGGSYNEQFF. The full variable domain, completed using reference TRBV11-2 and TRBJ2-1, is EAGVAQSPRYKIIEKRQSVAFWCNPISGHATLYWYQQILGQGPKLLIQFQNNGVVDDSQLPKDRFSAERLKGVDSTLKIQPAKLEDSAVYLCASSNSGGARGGSYNEQFFGPGTRLTVL.

J is TRBJ1-1 and V is TRBV12-3 or TRBV12-4; D unresolved. Trimming took 7 bases from V and 10 from J, leaving 16 bases between them. This CDR3 is 12 amino acids long. As DNA, the CDR3 is TGTGCCAGCACCCTAAGAGGCCGGGGAGCTTTCTTT. Protein sequence: CASTLRGRGAFF.

A few counts support this clonotype. The V and J genes are TRBV3-1 and TRBJ1-2, with TRBD1 matching 8 bases. The CDR3 totals 13 residues. CDR1 is LGHDT and CDR2 is YNNKEL in the germline V gene (reference sequence). V shed 5 bases and J 7 bases; nucleotides not matched to a gene: 6. The CDR3 reads CASSFGQGVGYTF. In nucleotides, the CDR3 is TGTGCCAGCAGCTTTGGACAGGGTGTTGGCTACACCTTC.

The chain combines TRBV7-2 with TRBJ1-2; a weak D match, TRBD1 (5 bases). Germline CDR1 reads SGHTA; CDR2 reads FQGNSA. The CDR3 totals 16 residues. Trimming shortened V by 1 base and J by 5 bases, and 17 bases separated the two germline ends. CDR3 sequence: CASSLVGTGSTYGYTF. DNA of the CDR3: TGTGCCAGCAGCTTAGTAGGAACAGGTTCCACTTATGGCTACACCTTC.

In its sample, this clonotype was seen once. The V call is TRBV20-1, the J call TRBJ1-2, with D possibly matching TRBD1 (5 bases). This CDR3 spans 15 amino acids. The germline CDR1 and CDR2 sequences are DFQATT and SNEGSKA (reference sequence). V dropped 3 bases and J dropped 2 bases, with 16 bases sitting between them. The DNA for the CDR3 is TGCAGTGCTAGTGACCCAGGGAGATCCAACTATGGCTACACCTTC. Amino acid sequence: CSASDPGRSNYGYTF.